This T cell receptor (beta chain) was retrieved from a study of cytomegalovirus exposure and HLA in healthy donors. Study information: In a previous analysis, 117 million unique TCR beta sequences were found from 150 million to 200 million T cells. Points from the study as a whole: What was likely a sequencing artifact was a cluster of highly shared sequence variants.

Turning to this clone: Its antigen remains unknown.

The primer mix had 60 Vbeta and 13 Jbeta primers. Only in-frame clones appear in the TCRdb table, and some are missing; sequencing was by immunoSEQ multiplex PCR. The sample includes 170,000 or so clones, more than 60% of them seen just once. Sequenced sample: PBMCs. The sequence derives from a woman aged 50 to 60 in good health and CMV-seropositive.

CDR3 DNA sequence: TGTGCCAGCAGTGTGCTAGCGGGGGGCTACAATGAGCAGTTCTTC. This translates into CASSVLAGGYNEQFF. V is TRBV6-1 and J is TRBJ2-1, with 11 bases lining up with TRBD2. Per germline, CDR1 MNHNS and CDR2 SASEGT. CDR3 length equals 15 residues. With V trimmed by 4 bases and J by 3 bases, 2 bases remained unmatched.